The 4 T cell receptor beta chains listed next were all sequenced from one sample in a study of human T cells and chemical hapten exposure. Stated time point: patch test 1, 2 weeks after DPC sensitization. Sample treatment: therapeutic diphenylcyclopropenone sensitization with weekly scalp DPC. TCRdb processed the RACE reads anew with MiXCR; each CDR3 protein has one entry. The sample has a few hundred thousand distinct CDR3 sequences, approximately 5.1% seen once; the top ten hold roughly 2.4%. Sample: whole blood, taken in connection with sensitization to the hapten diphenylcyclopropenone (DPC). These receptors came from a woman in her fifties or sixties with alopecia areata. Some clones in this sample may be carry-over from other donors' samples.

This clonotype showed up many times. The chain is built from TRBV25-1 and TRBJ2-6, with D possibly called TRBD1 or TRBD2 (5 bases each). CDR3 size: 14 residues. Trimming took 8 bases from V and 3 from J, leaving 11 bases between them. Looked up from germline, CDR1 is MGHDK and CDR2 is SYGVNS. The CDR3 nucleotides are TGTGCCAGCCAGAGGGGTGGTGGGGCCAACGTCCTGACTTTC. Amino acids: CASQRGGGANVLTF. The entire variable domain, with the rest obtained from reference TRBV25-1 and TRBJ2-6, is as follows: EADIYQTPRYLVIGTGKKITLECSQTMGHDKMYWYQQDPGMELHLIHYSYGVNSTEKGDLSSESTVSRIRTEHFPLTLESARPSHTSQYLCASQRGGGANVLTFGAGSRLTVL.

The chain recombines TRBV6-6 with TRBJ2-1; 9 bases line up with TRBD2. V lost 2 bases to trimming and J lost 5 bases; unmatched junction nucleotides: 13. The CDR3 totals 18 residues. From germline, CDR1 is MNHNY and CDR2 SVGAGI (reference sequence). CDR3 region: CASSYEGNSGSVHNEQFF. In DNA form, the CDR3 reads TGTGCCAGCAGTTACGAAGGAAATAGCGGGAGCGTCCACAATGAGCAGTTCTTC.

The table lists this clonotype with many counts. V and J are TRBV28 and TRBJ1-1; no reliable D call. V lost 3 bases to trimming and J lost 1 base, with 6 bases between them. CDR3 length: 13 residues. CDR1 is MDHEN and CDR2 is SYDVKM in the germline V gene. The CDR3 loop is CASSFPGNTEAFF. As DNA, the CDR3 is TGTGCCAGCAGTTTCCCCGGGAACACTGAAGCTTTCTTT. The complete variable domain, with remaining parts taken from reference TRBV28 and TRBJ1-1, reads DVKVTQSSRYLVKRTGEKVFLECVQDMDHENMFWYRQDPGLGLRLIYFSYDVKMKEKGDIPEGYSVSREKKERFSLILESASTNQTSMYLCASSFPGNTEAFFGQGTRLTVV.

This clonotype was counted only a few times. The junction shows a germline mismatch at one end, possibly a read error. V usage is TRBV27 and J usage is TRBJ1-5; no definite D call. The CDR3 is made up of 13 amino acids. The germline gives CDR1 MNHEY, CDR2 SMNVEV (reference sequence). The CDR3 DNA follows: TGTGCCAGCAGTTTTCTGAGCAATCAGTCCCAGCATTTT. As protein: CASSFLSNQSQHF.